This T cell receptor beta chain was captured by sequencing in a study of T-cell reconstitution after alpha-beta-depleted transplantation in children. Points from the study as a whole: After one year, T-cell counts and TCRbeta diversity mostly came from new T cells.

Using unique molecular identifiers, the investigators prepared the TCRbeta library. TCRdb re-called the PCR reads through MiXCR, storing one row per CDR3 protein. The sample yields about 980,000 distinct CDR3 sequences, about 26% seen once. At least ten counts were recorded for this clonotype. As yet, its antigen is unknown. Trimming removed 4 bases from V and 7 bases from J, with 17 bases in between. The length of the CDR3 is 15 residues. The germline V gene encodes CDR1 SGHRS and CDR2 YFSETQ. The sequence was collected from a boy in the first two years of life who had a stem cell transplant for SCID, so the T cells may come from the graft donor. The genes are TRBV5-1 and TRBJ2-2; D might be TRBD1 or TRBD2, each matching 5 bases. This sample comprised PBMCs, mostly from graft donor cells, obtained 360 days after TCRalphabeta/CD19-depleted stem cell transplant. CDR3 sequence (DNA): TGCGCCAGCAGCCCTCCGGGACGAAGTATCGGGGAGCTGTTTTTT. Translating it yields CASSPPGRSIGELFF.